Listed below are T cell receptor beta chains from one sample, sequenced in a study of T-cell reconstitution after alpha-beta-depleted transplantation in children. TCRdb passed the PCR reads through MiXCR, listing each CDR3 protein once. The data contain roughly 590,000 distinct CDR3 sequences, roughly 15% of them singletons. Sequences were derived from PBMCs from the stem cell graft donor, sampled from the stem cell graft. The receptor set was obtained from a human donor who donated a stem cell graft to a child with acute myeloid leukemia. CDR3s include the opening cysteine and the closing phenylalanine or tryptophan. The order of the fields is J gene, D gene, V gene, clone size, CDR3 DNA, CDR3 protein. The D gene is left open where the match is weak. Rows give clone size only sometimes, using once, few, many, or a class for an expanded clone.

TRBJ2-5 - TRBV20-1 many TGCAGTGCTAGGGGGCTAGGGAAAGAGACCCAGTACTTC CSARGLGKETQYF
TRBJ2-2 - TRBV6-5 - TGTGCCAGCAGTTACAGAAGTTTCCCCGGGGAGCTGTTTTTT CASSYRSFPGELFF
TRBJ2-1 TRBD2 TRBV4-3 - TGCGCCAGCAGCCAAGGCGGGGGGGGAAATAAGCAGTTCTTC CASSQGGGGNKQFF
TRBJ2-5 TRBD1 TRBV7-9 - TGTGCCAGCAGCTTTGCCGGGACAGGGTTACAAGAGACCCAGTACTTC CASSFAGTGLQETQYF
TRBJ2-1 TRBD1 TRBV5-1 few TGCGCCAGCAGCTGGGGAAGGGGGACAGGGGGCAATGAGCAGTTCTTC CASSWGRGTGGNEQFF
TRBJ1-5 TRBD1 TRBV7-9 few TGTGCCAGCAGCTTAAGTTTACAGGGGAGCAATCAGCCCCAGCATTTT CASSLSLQGSNQPQHF
TRBJ1-1 - TRBV6-1 few TGTGCCAGTTACTCCTCGAAGGGGGGTGGGAACACTGAAGCTTTCTTT CASYSSKGGGNTEAFF
TRBJ2-1 TRBD1 TRBV7-2 - TGTGCCAGCAGCCTAATTGCCGGGACAGGGAGCAATGAGCAGTTCTTC CASSLIAGTGSNEQFF
TRBJ2-5 TRBD2 TRBV15 few TGTGCCACCAGCAGAGAGCGGACTAGCGGGGGTGAGACCCAGTACTTC CATSRERTSGGETQYF
TRBJ1-2 TRBD1 TRBV20-1 many TGCAGTGCTAACCCGGGACAGGATTACTATGGCTACACCTTC CSANPGQDYYGYTF
TRBJ1-3 - TRBV7-9 - TGTGCCAGCACCCGGGGGGGCACTGGAAACACCATATATTTT CASTRGGTGNTIYF
TRBJ1-1 TRBD1 TRBV6-2/TRBV6-3 - TGTGCCAGCAGTACGACAGGGCTCACCGAAGCTTTCTTT CASSTTGLTEAFF
TRBJ1-5 - TRBV20-1 many TGCAGTGCTAGGGTCCCGGGACTGACCAATCAGCCCCAGCATTTT CSARVPGLTNQPQHF
TRBJ2-4 TRBD2 TRBV29-1 - TGCAGCGTTCTTTCGACGGGAGGCAAAAACATTCAGTACTTC CSVLSTGGKNIQYF
TRBJ1-5 - TRBV20-1 many TGCAGTGCTCCGCAGCAGAGCAATCAGCCCCAGCATTTT CSAPQQSNQPQHF
TRBJ2-7 - TRBV6-4 few TGTGCCAGCAGTGATACTCTAGGCGAGCAGTACTTC CASSDTLGEQYF
TRBJ2-5 TRBD2 TRBV20-1 many TGCAGTGCTAGAGATAGGGAGGGCTGGGGCCAAGAGACCCAGTACTTC CSARDREGWGQETQYF
TRBJ2-5 TRBD2 TRBV7-2 few TGTGCCAGCAGCTCTAGCGGGACCCTAGGGGAGACCCAGTACTTC CASSSSGTLGETQYF
TRBJ1-1 - TRBV29-1 many TGCAGCGTTGACTCGTTACAGGGATCTGAAGCTTTCTTT CSVDSLQGSEAFF
TRBJ2-2 - TRBV7-3 many TGTGCCAGCAGCTTAGGTCTTCTCACCGGGGAGCTGTTTTTT CASSLGLLTGELFF
TRBJ1-2 - TRBV28 - TGTGCCAGCAGACAGGGACGCGGCTACACCTTC CASRQGRGYTF
TRBJ1-2 TRBD1 TRBV19 few TGTGCCAGTACGGCGGCAGGGGGCTATGGCTACACCTTC CASTAAGGYGYTF
TRBJ1-6 TRBD1 TRBV5-1 many TGCGCCAGCAGCCCGGGTCAGACAGGGAATTCACCCCTCCACTTT CASSPGQTGNSPLHF
TRBJ2-3 - TRBV29-1 few TGCAGCGCCAGGACCTTAGATACGCAGTATTTT CSARTLDTQYF
TRBJ2-4 TRBD1 TRBV12-3/TRBV12-4 - TGTGCCAGCAGCCGACAGGGGGCCCTAGCCAAAAACATTCAGTACTTC CASSRQGALAKNIQYF
TRBJ1-3 - TRBV12-3/TRBV12-4 few TGTGCCAACTGGGGGGAGCGAGGTGGAAACACCATATATTTT CANWGERGGNTIYF
TRBJ1-5 TRBD1 TRBV20-1 few TGCAGTGCCGGAGGGCTGTCGGGACAGGGAAATCAGCCCCAGCATTTT CSAGGLSGQGNQPQHF
TRBJ2-5 - TRBV20-1 many TGCAGTGCCCCGGGACCGGGTAAAGAGACCCAGTACTTC CSAPGPGKETQYF